This entry lists 26 T cell receptor beta chains sequenced from one sample in a study of blood T cells in healthy people across ages. A second roughly 6 to 11 cycle PCR used barcoded and J-beta primers. Via MiXCR, TCRdb re-called the 5' RACE reads, giving one row per CDR3 protein. Among about 700,000 distinct CDR3 sequences, 32% were seen once, and the ten largest hold roughly 15%. The sequencing input was blood. Every receptor here comes from a woman aged 80 or older in good health.

The rearrangement links TRBV6-1 to TRBJ2-5; 10 bases fit TRBD1. V dropped 6 bases and J dropped 5; count of bases not matched to a gene: 12. Germline loops: CDR1 MNHNS, CDR2 SASEGT. The CDR3 is made up of 16 amino acids. The chain's CDR3 is CASRKGVTGGLETQYF. Here the CDR3 DNA reads TGTGCCAGCAGGAAGGGCGTGACAGGGGGCTTGGAGACCCAGTACTTC.

The sample holds a few counts of this clonotype. V gene TRBV20-1 combines with J gene TRBJ1-6; D remains unclear. The germline CDR1 and CDR2 sequences are DFQATT and SNEGSKA (reference sequence). CDR3 length equals 15 residues. V dropped 3 bases and J dropped 11 bases, with 20 bases sitting between them. The CDR3 nucleotides read TGCAGTGCTAGTCATCTGGGAACTTCATCAACACCCCTCCACTTT. Translated: CSASHLGTSSTPLHF.

This clonotype was counted once. The chain couples TRBV6-5 to TRBJ2-5, with D perhaps TRBD2 (5 bases). Germline lookup yields CDR1 MNHEY and CDR2 SVGAGI. The CDR3 has 16 amino acids. Deletions cut 2 bases from V and 4 bases from J, with 17 bases between. CDR3 sequence: CASSYVRHRGPETQYF. CDR3 bases: TGTGCCAGCAGTTACGTCCGCCACAGAGGGCCAGAGACCCAGTACTTC.

This clonotype was recorded at least ten times. V is TRBV20-1 and J is TRBJ2-3; D unresolved. Germline values: CDR1 DFQATT, CDR2 SNEGSKA (reference sequence). The CDR3 has 13 amino acids. V shed 3 bases and J shed 5 bases, with 12 bases lying between them. The CDR3 DNA sequence: TGCAGTGCTAGCCCCCTAGTAGGAGATACGCAGTATTTT. This translates into CSASPLVGDTQYF.

This clonotype was counted many times. The CDR3 spells CASGQGVPYEQYF. DNA for the CDR3: TGTGCCAGCGGACAGGGGGTCCCCTACGAGCAGTACTTC. This chain connects TRBV6-2 or TRBV6-3 to TRBJ2-7, with 10 bases fitting TRBD1. V lost 8 bases, J lost 2 bases, and 3 bases stayed unmatched. The germline CDR1 and CDR2 sequences are MNHEY and SVGEGT. CDR3 length: 13 residues.

This clonotype came up many times. This chain joins TRBV4-3 and TRBJ1-2, with 7 bases matching TRBD1. The CDR3 has 14 amino acids. With 4 bases clipped from V and 6 bases from J, the junction kept 8 bases outside the gene matches. From germline, CDR1 is LGHNA and CDR2 YSLEER. Here the CDR3 DNA reads TGCGCCAGCAGCCGAGGCGACAGGGTCCATGGCTACACCTTC. Amino acids: CASSRGDRVHGYTF.

This clonotype was recorded many times. The chain has TRBV20-1 and TRBJ2-7, with 9 bases matching TRBD1. The germline CDR1 and CDR2 sequences are DFQATT and SNEGSKA (reference sequence). There are 13 residues in the CDR3. V trimming: 6 bases; J trimming: 5 bases; junction bases outside the gene matches: 8. The CDR3: CSATGQGRNEQYF. The CDR3 DNA follows: TGCAGTGCGACCGGACAGGGGCGAAACGAGCAGTACTTC.

The rearrangement uses TRBV7-3 and TRBJ2-6, with D tentatively TRBD2 (5 bases). The V and J ends lost 8 bases and 1 base respectively, with 21 bases between them. Germline V CDR1 and CDR2: SGHTA, FQGTGA. The CDR3 is 18 amino acids. The CDR3 DNA follows: TGTGCCAGCGGCGGGTCTCGGAGTAGCTCTTCTGGGGCCAACGTCCTGACTTTC. This translates into CASGGSRSSSSGANVLTF.

This clonotype was seen many times. This sequence joins TRBV7-2 and TRBJ2-7; 8 bases line up with TRBD2. The V gene end was trimmed by 0 bases and the J gene end by 1 base; junction bases not matched to a gene: 5. Germline V gene data show CDR1 as SGHTA and CDR2 as FQGNSA. This CDR3 spans 16 amino acids. CDR3 amino acids: CASSLASGDLSYEQYF. Here the CDR3 DNA reads TGTGCCAGCAGCTTAGCTAGCGGGGACCTATCCTACGAGCAGTACTTC. Combining the CDR3 with reference TRBV7-2 and TRBJ2-7 gives the whole variable domain GAGVSQSPSNKVTEKGKDVELRCDPISGHTALYWYRQSLGQGLEFLIYFQGNSAPDKSGLPSDRFSAERTGGSVSTLTIQRTQQEDSAVYLCASSLASGDLSYEQYFGPGTRLTVT.

This clonotype occurred many times. The chain carries TRBV5-1 and TRBJ2-5; no definite D call. With 0 bases removed from V and 9 bases from J, the gap between germline ends came to 6 bases. CDR1 and CDR2 from the germline V gene are SGHRS and YFSETQ. This CDR3 region has 11 residues. This CDR3 reads CASSLDWAQYF. For the CDR3, the DNA is TGCGCCAGCAGCTTGGATTGGGCCCAGTACTTC. Filled out from reference TRBV5-1 and TRBJ2-5, the complete variable domain reads KAGVTQTPRYLIKTRGQQVTLSCSPISGHRSVSWYQQTPGQGLQFLFEYFSETQRNKGNFPGRFSGRQFSNSRSEMNVSTLELGDSALYLCASSLDWAQYFGPGTRLLVL.

This clonotype was counted ten times or more. The rearrangement links TRBV7-9 to TRBJ2-5, with D perhaps TRBD1 or TRBD2 (5 bases each). Germline loops: CDR1 SEHNR, CDR2 FQNEAQ (reference sequence). This CDR3 has 13 amino acids. V lost 8 bases and J lost 0, with 10 bases in between. The CDR3 DNA reads TGTGCCAGCGAGGGGCTTTACCAAGAGACCCAGTACTTC. Translating it yields CASEGLYQETQYF. Supplemented by reference TRBV7-9 and TRBJ2-5, the full variable domain reads DTGVSQNPRHKITKRGQNVTFRCDPISEHNRLYWYRQTLGQGPEFLTYFQNEAQLEKSRLLSDRFSAERPKGSFSTLEIQRTEQGDSAMYLCASEGLYQETQYFGPGTRLLVL.

CDR3 protein: CASSPRTLGARPPNTEAFF. The CDR3 DNA reads TGTGCCAGCTCACCCCGGACCCTGGGGGCCAGGCCCCCGAACACTGAAGCTTTCTTT. This sequence joins TRBV18 and TRBJ1-1, with D perhaps matching TRBD1 (6 bases). Per germline, CDR1 KGHSH and CDR2 LQKENI. The CDR3 length is 19 residues. Trimming removed 3 bases from V and 1 base from J, with 24 bases in between.

V and J are TRBV24-1 and TRBJ2-2; the D is unclear. Trimming took off 0 bases at V and 3 bases at J, with 4 bases between the two ends. The CDR3 is 14 amino acids. CDR1 KGHDR and CDR2 SFDVKD come from the germline V gene. The CDR3 DNA reads TGTGCCACCAGTGATTTGAGGCACACCGGGGAGCTGTTTTTT. The encoded protein is CATSDLRHTGELFF.

At least ten counts were recorded for this clonotype. The chain employs TRBV7-9 and TRBJ2-7; D unclear. Germline-derived CDR1 and CDR2 are SEHNR and FQNEAQ (reference sequence). V was trimmed by 5 bases and J by 2 bases, leaving 19 bases between them. This CDR3 has 16 amino acids. For the CDR3, the DNA is TGTGCCAGCAGCCGAGAAAGGCAGGAGAGTCCCTACGAGCAGTACTTC. Translating gives CASSRERQESPYEQYF.

Ten or more counts support this clonotype. This chain links TRBV7-8 with TRBJ2-5; possibly TRBD2 for D (5 bases). Germline assignment: CDR1 SGHVS and CDR2 FQNEAQ. Trimming shortened V by 1 base and J by 3 bases, and 9 bases separated the two germline ends. The CDR3 is 14 residues long. DNA of the CDR3: TGTGCCAGCAGCTTAGTCTCTAGCAAAGAGACCCAGTACTTC. Translating gives CASSLVSSKETQYF.

About this clonotype: A much larger clone lies a single base off, so this may be a read error. The chain joins TRBV7-3 to TRBJ2-3; TRBD2 matches at 8 bases. The CDR3 has 15 amino acids. Germline V lookup: CDR1 SGHTA, CDR2 FQGTGA. CDR3 sequence reads: CASRLTGGPPDTQYF. In nucleotides, the CDR3 is TGTGCCAGCAGGTTAACGGGGGGGCCTCCAGATACGCAGTATTTT.

This clonotype occurred a few times. The chain joins TRBV29-1 to TRBJ1-4; D remains unclear. The ends were cut back, 7 bases at V and 0 bases at J, with 15 bases in the middle. The length of the CDR3 is 15 residues. From germline, CDR1 is SQVTM and CDR2 ANQGSEA. CDR3: CSASPDTATNEKLFF. CDR3 in DNA: TGCAGCGCTTCCCCCGACACCGCAACTAATGAAAAACTGTTTTTT.

This rearrangement joins TRBV20-1 to TRBJ2-1; TRBD1 might be the D (6 bases). The CDR3 sequence is 14 residues long. In germline, CDR1 is DFQATT, CDR2 SNEGSKA (reference sequence). Trimming removed 3 bases from V and 4 bases from J, with 13 bases in between. CDR3 coding DNA: TGCAGTGCTAGCCAGGGGCCGGGTTACAATGAGCAGTTCTTC. Protein: CSASQGPGYNEQFF.

This sequence joins TRBV20-1 and TRBJ2-1, with a weak D call TRBD2 (6 bases). Germline CDR1 DFQATT, CDR2 SNEGSKA (reference sequence). The CDR3 has 15 amino acids. V dropped 5 bases and J dropped 5 bases, with 19 bases sitting between them. The DNA of the CDR3 is TGCAGTGCTTGGACTACCCAAAATTCTAACAATGAGCAGTTCTTC. Its translation is CSAWTTQNSNNEQFF.

In its sample, this clonotype was seen many times. The rearrangement links TRBV12-3 or TRBV12-4 to TRBJ2-7; TRBD1 aligns across 9 bases. This CDR3 has 14 residues. The ends lost 3 bases at V and 3 bases at J; junction bases unmatched: 3. The DNA for the CDR3 is TGTGCCAGCAGTTTCGTGACAGGGGGCTACGAGCAGTACTTC. Encoded protein: CASSFVTGGYEQYF.

The CDR3 DNA sequence: TGCAGTGCTAGAGCCCACGGAGGGTCCTATGGCTACACCTTC. Its protein is CSARAHGGSYGYTF. The chain couples TRBV20-1 to TRBJ1-2; the D is unclear. This CDR3 comprises 14 residues. V shed 1 base and J shed 4 bases, with 13 bases lying between them. Looked up from germline, CDR1 is DFQATT and CDR2 is SNEGSKA (reference sequence).

This sequence joins TRBV4-3 and TRBJ1-3; D is unclear. Trimming cost V 1 base and J 0 bases, with 16 bases left between them. Looked up from germline, CDR1 is LGHNA and CDR2 is YSLEER. The CDR3 covers 18 residues. In nucleotides, the CDR3 is TGCGCCAGCAGCCAAGCAAACCCAGCCGCCTCCTCTGGAAACACCATATATTTT. Translation: CASSQANPAASSGNTIYF.

This rearrangement joins TRBV2 to TRBJ2-5; D is undetermined. The germline CDR1 and CDR2 sequences are SNHLY and FYNNEI. CDR3 length: 15 residues. V lost 3 bases to trimming and J lost 11 bases, with 22 bases between them. The CDR3 DNA reads TGTGCCAGCAGTGATTACGGGCCGCTTTACAATGAGCAGTACTTC. Its protein is CASSDYGPLYNEQYF.

This sequence joins TRBV5-5 and TRBJ1-5; tentatively, D is TRBD1 (6 bases). CDR3 length equals 15 residues. The V end was cut by 2 bases, the J end by 0 bases, with 9 bases between. The germline V gene has CDR1 SGHKS and CDR2 YYEKEE (reference sequence). CDR3 sequence (DNA): TGTGCCAGCAGCTTTTGGACAGATAGCAATCAGCCCCAGCATTTT. Translation gives CASSFWTDSNQPQHF.

This clonotype has a single count. A much larger clone is a single base away; this may be a read error. This CDR3 is CAWSVGADTQYF. CDR3 sequence (DNA): TGTGCCTGGAGTGTAGGGGCAGATACGCAGTATTTT. The V and J genes are TRBV30 and TRBJ2-3, with a possible D match to TRBD1 (5 bases). The CDR3 runs to 12 residues. CDR1 GTSNPN and CDR2 SVGIG come from the germline V gene (reference sequence). The ends were cut back, 0 bases at V and 4 bases at J, with 5 bases in the middle. The full variable domain, completed using reference TRBV30 and TRBJ2-3, is SQTIHQWPATLVQPVGSPLSLECTVEGTSNPNLYWYRQAAGRGLQLLFYSVGIGQISSEVPQNLSASRPQDRQFILSSKKLLLSDSGFYLCAWSVGADTQYFGPGTRLTVL.

The sample holds many counts of this clonotype. The J gene is TRBJ1-4, the V gene TRBV4-1; D may be TRBD1 (5 bases). Germline loops: CDR1 MGHRA, CDR2 YSYEKL. The CDR3 length is 15 residues. Trimming removed 0 bases at V and 8 bases at J, with 13 bases between. CDR3 sequence: CASSQERGSQEKLFF. CDR3 coding DNA: TGCGCCAGCAGCCAAGAGCGGGGGTCTCAAGAAAAACTGTTTTTT.